This TCR beta chain was recorded in a study of T cell responses to AZD1222 COVID-19 vaccine. The method was immunoSEQ multiplex PCR; TCRdb's version includes in-frame clones alone and lacks a portion of them. The sample contains roughly 140,000 clones, approximately 90% of which appear only once. CDR3 size: 16 residues. Germline CDR1 SGHRS, CDR2 YFSETQ. J was trimmed by 4 bases and V by 3 bases; bases with no gene match: 9. This TCR was recovered from an adult who received the AZD1222 COVID-19 vaccine. This specimen was peripheral blood, taken 28 days after the second AZD1222 dose. This chain uses TRBV5-1 with TRBJ2-1; 8 bases are shared with TRBD2. In nucleotides, the CDR3 is TGCGCCAGCAGCTCCGTCCCGGGACTAGAGTACAATGAGCAGTTCTTC. This codes for CASSSVPGLEYNEQFF.